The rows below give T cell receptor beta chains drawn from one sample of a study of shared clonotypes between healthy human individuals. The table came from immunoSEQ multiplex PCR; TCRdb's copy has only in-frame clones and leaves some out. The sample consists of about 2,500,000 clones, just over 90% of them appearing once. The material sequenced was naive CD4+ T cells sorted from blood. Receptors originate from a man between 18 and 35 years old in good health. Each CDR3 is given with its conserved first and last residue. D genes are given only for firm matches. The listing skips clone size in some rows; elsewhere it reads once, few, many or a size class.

CDR3nt: TGTGCCAGCAGCTTAGAATCCGGGATTGCAGATACGCAGTATTTT; CDR3aa: CASSLESGIADTQYF; j_gene: TRBJ2-3; v_gene: TRBV7-2; d_gene: NA; abundance: few; len: 15
CDR3nt: TGTGCCAGCAGCTTGGGAGGGATAGGGGTCGAGCAGTACTTC; CDR3aa: CASSLGGIGVEQYF; j_gene: TRBJ2-7; v_gene: TRBV5-4; d_gene: NA; abundance: NA; len: 14
CDR3nt: TGTGCCAGCGACCAGGGGTTCGGTTCGGATGGCTACACCTTC; CDR3aa: CASDQGFGSDGYTF; j_gene: TRBJ1-2; v_gene: TRBV7-9; d_gene: NA; abundance: NA; len: 14
CDR3nt: TGTGCCAGCAGTTGGGAGGCGGGGAGCCCAGATACGCAGTATTTT; CDR3aa: CASSWEAGSPDTQYF; j_gene: TRBJ2-3; v_gene: TRBV6-5; d_gene: NA; abundance: NA; len: 15
CDR3nt: TGTGCCAGTAGTCCGTGGACTAGCCTAAATGAGCAGTTCTTC; CDR3aa: CASSPWTSLNEQFF; j_gene: TRBJ2-1; v_gene: TRBV19; d_gene: TRBD2; abundance: NA; len: 14
CDR3nt: TGTGCCAGCAGCTCGTCCGGGACAGGCAACACCGGGGAGCTGTTTTTT; CDR3aa: CASSSSGTGNTGELFF; j_gene: TRBJ2-2; v_gene: TRBV7-9; d_gene: TRBD1; abundance: NA; len: 16
CDR3nt: TGTGCCACCTCGGCGGGGTCCCAAGAGACCCAGTACTTC; CDR3aa: CATSAGSQETQYF; j_gene: TRBJ2-5; v_gene: TRBV18; d_gene: NA; abundance: NA; len: 13
CDR3nt: TGTGCCAGCAGCGCTAACTCACAGGGGGCGCGCGGCTACACCTTC; CDR3aa: CASSANSQGARGYTF; j_gene: TRBJ1-2; v_gene: TRBV5-4; d_gene: TRBD1; abundance: NA; len: 15
CDR3nt: TGTGCCAGCACGGACGGACAGCCGAGGTACGAAAAACTGTTTTTT; CDR3aa: CASTDGQPRYEKLFF; j_gene: TRBJ1-4; v_gene: TRBV25-1; d_gene: NA; abundance: NA; len: 15
CDR3nt: TGTGCCAGCAGCTCCCCCGGCGGCTATGGCTACACCTTC; CDR3aa: CASSSPGGYGYTF; j_gene: TRBJ1-2; v_gene: TRBV7-2; d_gene: NA; abundance: NA; len: 13
CDR3nt: TGCGCCAGCAGCTTGGCCGGATCGGGATTTCAGTACGAGCAGTACTTC; CDR3aa: CASSLAGSGFQYEQYF; j_gene: TRBJ2-7; v_gene: TRBV5-1; d_gene: NA; abundance: NA; len: 16
CDR3nt: TGTGCCAGAGCCTACCCGGGTACCAGGGGCCTCGGGTATGGCTACACCTTC; CDR3aa: CARAYPGTRGLGYGYTF; j_gene: TRBJ1-2; v_gene: TRBV5-3; d_gene: NA; abundance: NA; len: 17
CDR3nt: TGCGCCAGCAGTGCGGGGGTACGGAGGGAGCTGTTTTTT; CDR3aa: CASSAGVRRELFF; j_gene: TRBJ2-2; v_gene: TRBV10-1; d_gene: NA; abundance: NA; len: 13
CDR3nt: TGCGCCAGCAGTCTCGGACAGGAGCAAGAGACCCAGTACTTC; CDR3aa: CASSLGQEQETQYF; j_gene: TRBJ2-5; v_gene: TRBV5-1; d_gene: TRBD1; abundance: NA; len: 14
CDR3nt: TGTGCCAGCAGCTCCGGGACAGGGGGCTACAATGAGCAGTTCTTC; CDR3aa: CASSSGTGGYNEQFF; j_gene: TRBJ2-1; v_gene: TRBV6-5; d_gene: TRBD1; abundance: NA; len: 15
CDR3nt: TGTGCCAGCACCCCTGACGGGACATTCCAAGAGACCCAGTACTTC; CDR3aa: CASTPDGTFQETQYF; j_gene: TRBJ2-5; v_gene: TRBV6-6; d_gene: NA; abundance: NA; len: 15
CDR3nt: TGTGCCAGCACGACGGCGGGACGTGGCACAGATACGCAGTATTTT; CDR3aa: CASTTAGRGTDTQYF; j_gene: TRBJ2-3; v_gene: TRBV11-2; d_gene: NA; abundance: NA; len: 15
CDR3nt: TGTGCCAGCAGTGAAGGACTAGCGGGGTACAATGAGCAGTTCTTC; CDR3aa: CASSEGLAGYNEQFF; j_gene: TRBJ2-1; v_gene: TRBV2; d_gene: TRBD2; abundance: NA; len: 15
CDR3nt: TGTGCCAGCAGCCAAGATCGAGGCACAGGGTTCACCGGGGAGCTGTTTTTT; CDR3aa: CASSQDRGTGFTGELFF; j_gene: TRBJ2-2; v_gene: TRBV14; d_gene: NA; abundance: few; len: 17
CDR3nt: TGTGCCAGCAGTTCCGGGACAGGGACGTCTTTGTATGGCTACACCTTC; CDR3aa: CASSSGTGTSLYGYTF; j_gene: TRBJ1-2; v_gene: TRBV27; d_gene: TRBD1; abundance: NA; len: 16
CDR3nt: TGTGCCAGCAGTTTCCACAGGGGTCCTAACACTGAAGCTTTCTTT; CDR3aa: CASSFHRGPNTEAFF; j_gene: TRBJ1-1; v_gene: TRBV27; d_gene: TRBD1; abundance: NA; len: 15
CDR3nt: TGTGCCTCAAATCGAGGCCGAGGCTCCGGAAACACCATATATTTT; CDR3aa: CASNRGRGSGNTIYF; j_gene: TRBJ1-3; v_gene: TRBV30; d_gene: NA; abundance: few; len: 15
CDR3nt: TGTGCCAGCAGCCCAAAGACCGCGAACACCGGGGAGCTGTTTTTT; CDR3aa: CASSPKTANTGELFF; j_gene: TRBJ2-2; v_gene: TRBV11-2; d_gene: NA; abundance: once; len: 15
CDR3nt: TGTGCCAGCTCACCAATAGCGGGAGCACAAGAGACCCAGTACTTC; CDR3aa: CASSPIAGAQETQYF; j_gene: TRBJ2-5; v_gene: TRBV18; d_gene: TRBD2; abundance: NA; len: 15